This T cell receptor beta chain was documented in a study of blood T cells in healthy people across ages. Combining a sample-barcoded 5' primer with a J-beta primer mix, a second PCR ran for 7 to 11 cycles. TCRdb reprocessed the 5' RACE reads via MiXCR and lists one record per CDR3 protein. The sample carries about 1.8 million distinct CDR3 sequences, around half recorded once. This clonotype was found a few times. Germline assignment: CDR1 SGHTA and CDR2 FQGNSA. V shed 3 bases and J shed 0 bases, with 9 bases lying between them. The CDR3 has 15 residues. The rearrangement joins TRBV7-2 to TRBJ2-4; D is unclear. This clonotype was obtained from a woman in her 40s in good health. Sequenced sample: blood. The CDR3 DNA sequence: TGTGCCAGCAGCTTTGTCAATATAGCCAAAAACATTCAGTACTTC. Its protein product is CASSFVNIAKNIQYF.